The rows below give T cell receptor beta chains drawn from one sample of a study of OX40 agonist ivuxolimab in advanced cancers. The assay was immunoSEQ multiplex PCR, and TCRdb's table has in-frame clones only and misses some. The sample shows 72,000 or so clones, about four fifths of them seen only once. The specimen was CD4+ or CD8+ T cells sorted from blood, collected in a trial of the OX40 agonist ivuxolimab. The receptor source for this set is an adult with an advanced solid tumor such as melanoma, head and neck, liver or kidney cancer. CDR3s include the opening cysteine and the closing phenylalanine or tryptophan. The order of the fields is J gene, V gene, D gene, CDR3 length, clone size, CDR3 protein, CDR3 DNA. A D gene is named only where the DNA matches it firmly. Expanded clones are given a class, and other clones once, few, many or no size at all.

TRBJ2-5	TRBV5-1	TRBD1	14	few	CASSQGTDQETQYF	TGCGCCAGCAGCCAAGGGACAGACCAAGAGACCCAGTACTTC
TRBJ2-3	TRBV29-1	NA	12	NA	CSSRASTDTQYF	TGCAGCTCACGGGCTAGCACAGATACGCAGTATTTT
TRBJ1-1	TRBV10-3	NA	14	NA	CAAIGVGLATEAFF	TGTGCCGCTATTGGGGTGGGGTTGGCCACTGAAGCTTTCTTT
TRBJ2-5	TRBV7-2	NA	14	NA	CASSSAKERGTQYF	TGTGCCAGCAGCTCCGCGAAGGAAAGGGGGACCCAGTACTTC
TRBJ1-4	TRBV30	NA	13	NA	CAWSAVISEKLFF	TGTGCCTGGAGTGCGGTTATCTCTGAAAAACTGTTTTTT
TRBJ1-5	TRBV19	NA	14	NA	CASSIERNNQPQHF	TGTGCCAGTAGTATAGAACGGAACAATCAGCCCCAGCATTTT
TRBJ1-1	TRBV27	NA	15	NA	CASSPRQDLATEAFF	TGTGCCAGCAGTCCACGACAGGACTTGGCCACTGAAGCTTTCTTT
TRBJ1-3	TRBV6-6	NA	16	NA	CASSYPGTRSGNTIYF	TGTGCCAGCAGTTACCCCGGGACACGCTCTGGAAACACCATATATTTT
TRBJ2-2	TRBV19	NA	16	NA	CASSSRGGSNTGELFF	TGTGCCAGTAGTTCTCGCGGGGGCTCCAACACCGGGGAGCTGTTTTTT
TRBJ1-3	TRBV19	NA	12	NA	CASTGAGNTIYF	TGTGCCAGTACAGGAGCTGGAAACACCATATATTTT
TRBJ2-3	TRBV27	TRBD2	14	NA	CASTRGVSTDTQYF	TGTGCCAGTACGCGGGGGGTCTCCACAGATACGCAGTATTTT
TRBJ1-3	TRBV30	TRBD1	13	NA	CASGTGGGNTIYF	TGTGCCTCCGGGACAGGGGGCGGAAACACCATATATTTT
TRBJ1-1	TRBV5-5	TRBD1	12	NA	CASSWDRNKAFF	TGTGCCAGCAGCTGGGACAGGAACAAAGCTTTCTTT
TRBJ1-5	TRBV6-1	NA	15	NA	CASSVPGARNQPQHF	TGTGCCAGCAGCGTGCCCGGGGCCCGCAATCAGCCCCAGCATTTT
TRBJ2-7	TRBV30	NA	12	NA	CAWSVGFYEQYF	TGTGCCTGGAGTGTTGGTTTCTACGAGCAGTACTTC
TRBJ1-2	TRBV21-1	NA	13	NA	CASSKRQDYGYTF	TGTGCCAGCAGCAAGCGACAGGACTATGGCTACACCTTC
TRBJ2-3	TRBV29-1	NA	11	NA	CSVVNTDTQYF	TGCAGCGTGGTCAACACAGATACGCAGTATTTT
TRBJ1-6	TRBV10-3	NA	14	few	CAISAPGDNSPLHF	TGTGCCATCAGTGCTCCAGGGGACAATTCACCCCTCCACTTT
TRBJ2-3	TRBV9	TRBD1	14	NA	CASSVDRVPDTQYF	TGTGCCAGCAGCGTCGACAGGGTCCCAGATACGCAGTATTTT
TRBJ2-3	TRBV7-2	NA	12	NA	CASSGSTDTQYF	TGTGCCAGCAGCGGAAGCACAGATACGCAGTATTTT
TRBJ2-7	TRBV5-4	TRBD1	14	NA	CASSGPTGGNEQYF	TGTGCCAGCAGCGGTCCGACAGGGGGCAACGAGCAGTACTTC
TRBJ2-4	TRBV6-5	NA	16	NA	CASSYPPGLAKNIQYF	TGTGCCAGCAGTTACCCCCCCGGGCTGGCCAAAAACATTCAGTACTTC